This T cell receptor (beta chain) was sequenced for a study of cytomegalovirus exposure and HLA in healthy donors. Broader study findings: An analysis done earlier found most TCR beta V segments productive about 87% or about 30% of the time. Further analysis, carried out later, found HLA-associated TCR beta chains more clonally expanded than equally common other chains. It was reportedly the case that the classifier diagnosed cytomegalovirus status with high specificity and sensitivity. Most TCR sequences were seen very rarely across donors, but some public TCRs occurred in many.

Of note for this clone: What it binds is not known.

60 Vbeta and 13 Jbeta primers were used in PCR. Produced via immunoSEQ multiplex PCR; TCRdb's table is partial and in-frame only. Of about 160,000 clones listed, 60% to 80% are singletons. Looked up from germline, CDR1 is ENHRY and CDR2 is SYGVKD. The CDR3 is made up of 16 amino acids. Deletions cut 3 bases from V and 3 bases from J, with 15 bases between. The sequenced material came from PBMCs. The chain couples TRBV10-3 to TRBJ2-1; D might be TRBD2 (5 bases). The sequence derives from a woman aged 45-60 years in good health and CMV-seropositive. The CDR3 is CAISDGPGLGYNEQFF. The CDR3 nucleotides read TGTGCCATCAGTGATGGGCCCGGACTGGGCTACAATGAGCAGTTCTTC.